The 20 T cell receptor beta chains below were found in one sample sequenced in a study of cytomegalovirus exposure and HLA in healthy donors. 60 Vbeta and 13 Jbeta primers were used in PCR. The table came from immunoSEQ multiplex PCR; TCRdb's copy has only in-frame clones and leaves some out. In the table there are fewer than 150,000 clones, roughly 80% of which are singletons. Sequencing was carried out using PBMCs. The source is a man aged 45-65 years in good health and CMV-seropositive.

V gene TRBV9 combines with J gene TRBJ2-3; tentatively, D is TRBD1 (5 bases). Trimming left V 6 bases short and J 3 bases short, with 11 bases between. Looked up from germline, CDR1 is SGDLS and CDR2 is YYNGEE. The CDR3 covers 13 residues. DNA for the CDR3: TGTGCCAGCAATAGGGGCGGAACAGATACGCAGTATTTT. Translation: CASNRGGTDTQYF.

The chain joins TRBV6-5 to TRBJ2-1, with 9 bases identical to TRBD1. Losses at the gene ends were 5 bases for V and 10 bases for J; bases not matched to a gene: 12. The germline CDR1 and CDR2 sequences are MNHEY and SVGAGI. The CDR3 length is 15 residues. The CDR3 DNA reads as TGTGCCAGCAGTCTCACAAAAAGACAGGGGGGCGAGCAGTTCTTC. Translation gives CASSLTKRQGGEQFF.

The V gene is TRBV7-8, the J gene TRBJ1-2, with no clear D. The CDR3 contains 14 residues. Germline V CDR1 and CDR2: SGHVS, FQNEAQ. V was shortened by 0 bases and J by 7 bases, with 12 bases between the two germline ends. The DNA for the CDR3 is TGTGCCAGCAGCTTAGCGCAATCGAGTAGTGGCTACACCTTC. This codes for CASSLAQSSSGYTF.

V usage is TRBV7-8 and J usage is TRBJ2-7, with a weak D call TRBD2 (6 bases). Per the germline V gene, CDR1 is SGHVS and CDR2 is FQNEAQ. The CDR3 extends over 13 amino acids. With 5 bases removed from V and 6 bases from J, the gap between germline ends came to 14 bases. Here the CDR3 DNA reads TGTGCCAGCAGCCCCTATGCGGGATTCGAGCAGTACTTC. Amino acid sequence: CASSPYAGFEQYF.

The rearrangement links TRBV15 to TRBJ2-5, with 7 bases matching TRBD1. This CDR3 region has 12 residues. Germline V gives CDR1 LNHNV, CDR2 YYDKDF (reference sequence). J was trimmed by 9 bases and V by 4 bases; bases with no gene match: 5. The CDR3 spells CATSINRGAQYF. Written as DNA, the CDR3 is TGTGCCACCAGCATCAACAGGGGTGCCCAGTACTTC.

The chain uses TRBV29-1 and TRBJ2-1; D might be TRBD1 (5 bases). V gave up 6 bases and J gave up 9 bases, with 9 bases separating them. Germline V lookup: CDR1 SQVTM, CDR2 ANQGSEA. CDR3 length equals 10 residues. The CDR3 DNA follows: TGCAGCGTCGCCAGGGTTGAGCAGTTCTTC. It is translated as CSVARVEQFF.

The genes are TRBV10-3 and TRBJ2-2; TRBD2 might be the D (6 bases). CDR3 length: 14 amino acids. V was clipped by 6 bases and J by 1 base, with 9 bases between them. Germline CDR1 ENHRY, CDR2 SYGVKD. The CDR3 nucleotides read TGTGCCATCAGAGCTAGCGAGAACACCGGGGAGCTGTTTTTT. Translating gives CAIRASENTGELFF.

A few counts support this clone. The chain couples TRBV5-8 to TRBJ2-7; 9 bases map to TRBD2. V trimming: 2 bases; J trimming: 2 bases; junction bases outside the gene matches: 5. CDR1 is SGHTS, CDR2 YDEGEE, per germline. There are 15 residues in the CDR3. CDR3 sequence: CASSFTSGFTYEQYF. The CDR3 DNA reads as TGTGCCAGCAGCTTTACTAGCGGGTTTACCTACGAGCAGTACTTC. The variable domain in full, completed from reference TRBV5-8 and TRBJ2-7, reads EAGVTQSPTHLIKTRGQQATLRCSPISGHTSVYWYQQALGLGLQFLLWYDEGEERNRGNFPPRFSGRQFPNYSSELNVNALELEDSALYLCASSFTSGFTYEQYFGPGTRLTVT.

The chain uses TRBV6-5 and TRBJ1-1; 8 bases match TRBD1. The V gene end was trimmed by 4 bases and the J gene end by 5 bases; junction bases not matched to a gene: 6. Germline lookup yields CDR1 MNHEY and CDR2 SVGAGI. This CDR3 spans 14 amino acids. The CDR3 protein is CASSSGQGRTEAFF. CDR3 DNA sequence: TGTGCCAGCAGTTCCGGACAGGGAAGAACTGAAGCTTTCTTT.

A note on this clone: The same CDR3 arises from other DNA sequences in this sample as well. V is TRBV19 and J is TRBJ2-2, with TRBD2 matching over 7 bases. Trimming took 7 bases from V and 1 from J; bases not matched to a gene: 3. CDR1 is LNHDA, CDR2 SQIVND, per germline (reference sequence). The CDR3 totals 14 residues. CDR3 DNA sequence: TGTGCCAGTAATCCTAGCGGGAACACCGGGGAGCTGTTTTTT. Translating it yields CASNPSGNTGELFF.

A few counts support this clone. This sequence joins TRBV10-3 and TRBJ1-5; the D gene is possibly TRBD1 (6 bases). CDR1 and CDR2 (germline): ENHRY, SYGVKD. The V and J ends lost 9 bases and 2 bases respectively, with 14 bases between them. The CDR3 length is 14 residues. In DNA, the CDR3 is TGTGCCATACAACAGGGTGACGGCAATCAGCCCCAGCATTTT. This sequence encodes CAIQQGDGNQPQHF.

In its sample, this clone was seen a few times. This sequence joins TRBV19 and TRBJ1-1, with D unresolved. The ends were cut back, 3 bases at V and 2 bases at J, with 10 bases in the middle. Germline V gives CDR1 LNHDA, CDR2 SQIVND (reference sequence). The CDR3 consists of 14 residues. The CDR3 DNA reads TGTGCCAGTAGTATCGGAGACCGTAACACTGAAGCTTTCTTT. Translating gives CASSIGDRNTEAFF.

The DNA of the CDR3 is TGTGCCAGCAGCCAACGCCCCGGGGTCCTCTATGGCTACACCTTC. It yields the protein CASSQRPGVLYGYTF. V is TRBV7-2 and J is TRBJ1-2; D ambiguous. V was clipped by 5 bases and J by 4 bases, with 17 bases between them. The CDR3 runs 15 residues. CDR1 SGHTA and CDR2 FQGNSA come from the germline V gene.

This chain uses TRBV11-2 with TRBJ1-2; no clear D gene. There are 15 residues in the CDR3. V shed 0 bases and J shed 3 bases, with 11 bases lying between them. The V gene's germline CDR1 is SGHAT and CDR2 FQNNGV. This chain's CDR3 is CASSLDPVSHYGYTF. CDR3 coding DNA: TGTGCCAGCAGCTTAGATCCGGTTAGTCACTATGGCTACACCTTC. The whole variable domain, filled in from reference TRBV11-2 and TRBJ1-2, reads EAGVAQSPRYKIIEKRQSVAFWCNPISGHATLYWYQQILGQGPKLLIQFQNNGVVDDSQLPKDRFSAERLKGVDSTLKIQPAKLEDSAVYLCASSLDPVSHYGYTFGSGTRLTVV.

Concerning this clone: At one end the junction does not follow the germline gene, possibly because of a read error. The rearrangement uses TRBV6-6 and TRBJ1-1; no reliable D call. Looked up from germline, CDR1 is MNHNY and CDR2 is SVGAGI (reference sequence). This CDR3 contains 15 residues. CDR3 in DNA: TGTGCCAGCAGTTACCACAAGGACGGGAACGCTGAAGCTTTCTTT. Translating gives CASSYHKDGNAEAFF.

The chain is built from TRBV2 and TRBJ2-5; TRBD2 matches 15 bases. The CDR3 extends over 17 amino acids. V lost 5 bases to trimming and J lost 1 base; unmatched junction nucleotides: 5. CDR1 is SNHLY and CDR2 is FYNNEI in the germline V gene. The CDR3 region has the DNA TGTGCCAGCAGTAGGACTAGCGGGGGGGGGACCCAAGAGACCCAGTACTTC. Amino acids: CASSRTSGGGTQETQYF. Full variable domain (remainder filled in from reference TRBV2 and TRBJ2-5): EPEVTQTPSHQVTQMGQEVILRCVPISNHLYFYWYRQILGQKVEFLVSFYNNEISEKSEIFDDQFSVERPDGSNFTLKIRSTKLEDSAMYFCASSRTSGGGTQETQYFGPGTRLLVL.

The J gene is TRBJ2-2, the V gene TRBV2; the match to TRBD2 covers 14 bases. The CDR3 has 19 amino acids. The trim removed 4 bases at V and 6 bases at J, leaving 13 bases unmatched. Germline V lookup: CDR1 SNHLY, CDR2 FYNNEI. As DNA, the CDR3 is TGTGCCAGCAGTGTTAAAGGGACTAGCGGGGGCCGCGTGTCCGGGGAGCTGTTTTTT. Protein sequence: CASSVKGTSGGRVSGELFF.

The V call is TRBV10-3, the J call TRBJ1-4; 7 nucleotides line up with TRBD1. This CDR3 is 13 amino acids long. Germline loops: CDR1 ENHRY, CDR2 SYGVKD. V trimming: 3 bases; J trimming: 12 bases; junction bases outside the gene matches: 7. CDR3 in amino acids: CAISDTDRAQLFF. The CDR3 DNA follows: TGTGCCATCAGTGATACCGACAGGGCGCAACTGTTTTTT.

The rearrangement uses TRBV7-2 and TRBJ2-5, with 8 bases lining up with TRBD1. TRBJ2-7 matches the DNA end more closely, so the J call is doubtful. The CDR3 covers 14 residues. CDR1 and CDR2 from the germline V gene are SGHTA and FQGNSA. The CDR3 DNA follows: TGTGCCAGCAGCCAGGGGGCGGGTCTCTACGAGCAGTACTTC. As protein: CASSQGAGLYEQYF.

A single count supports this clone. The J gene is TRBJ1-6, the V gene TRBV6-5; 8 bases match TRBD1. The CDR3 totals 16 residues. Germline assignment: CDR1 MNHEY and CDR2 SVGAGI. V lost 2 bases, J lost 10 bases, and 10 bases stayed unmatched. CDR3 region: CASSYLGQAAGSPLHF. In DNA form, the CDR3 reads TGTGCCAGCAGTTACCTGGGACAGGCGGCTGGATCACCCCTCCACTTT.